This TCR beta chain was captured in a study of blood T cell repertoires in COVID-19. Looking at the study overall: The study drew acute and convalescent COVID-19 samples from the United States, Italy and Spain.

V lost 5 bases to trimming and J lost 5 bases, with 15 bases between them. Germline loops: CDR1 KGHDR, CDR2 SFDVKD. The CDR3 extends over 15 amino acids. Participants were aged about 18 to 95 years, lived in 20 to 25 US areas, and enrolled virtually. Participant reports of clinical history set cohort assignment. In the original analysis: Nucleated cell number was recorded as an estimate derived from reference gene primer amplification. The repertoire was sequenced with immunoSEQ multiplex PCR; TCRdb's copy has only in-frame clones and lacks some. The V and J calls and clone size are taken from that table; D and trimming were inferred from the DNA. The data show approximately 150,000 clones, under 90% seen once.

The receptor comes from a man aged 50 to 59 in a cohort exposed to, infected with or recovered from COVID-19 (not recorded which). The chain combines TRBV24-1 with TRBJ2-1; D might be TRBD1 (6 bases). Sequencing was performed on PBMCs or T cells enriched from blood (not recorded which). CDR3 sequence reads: CATSATGFSNNEQFF. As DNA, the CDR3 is TGTGCCACCAGTGCAACAGGGTTTTCAAACAATGAGCAGTTCTTC.